A selection of T cell receptor beta chains follows, all from one sample in a study of cytomegalovirus exposure and HLA in healthy donors. The method was immunoSEQ multiplex PCR; TCRdb's version includes in-frame clones alone and lacks a portion of them. The table lists fewer than 150,000 clones, about 80% of them singletons. Sequencing used PBMCs. These TCRs come from a man in his 60s in good health and CMV-seropositive. Both conserved end residues are part of each CDR3. Fields, in order: clone size, D gene, J gene, V gene, CDR3 DNA, CDR3 protein. The D gene is left open where the match is weak. The size field is filled for only some rows; it gives once, few, many or a size class.

>NA|NA|TRBJ1-5|TRBV2
TGTGCCAGCGGGAGGGGCAGAGGCAATCAGCCCCAGCATTTT
CASGRGRGNQPQHF
>NA|TRBD2|TRBJ2-2|TRBV11-2
TGTGCCAGCAGCCCATTAGCGGGAGGGAACACCGGGGAGCTGTTTTTT
CASSPLAGGNTGELFF
>once|TRBD1|TRBJ1-1|TRBV29-1
TGCAGCGTTTTGTCGCCGGGACAGTCGGCTTTCTTT
CSVLSPGQSAFF
>NA|TRBD1|TRBJ1-6|TRBV19
TGTGCCAGTACCTGGGACAGGGCAGGAATTTCACCCCTCCACTTT
CASTWDRAGISPLHF
>NA|TRBD1|TRBJ1-2|TRBV6-1
TGTGCCAGCAGTGCGAGGGACAGGTGGAGCTATGGCTACACCTTC
CASSARDRWSYGYTF
>NA|TRBD2|TRBJ2-1|TRBV5-1
TGCGCCAGCAGCTTGCACGGGACTAGTGCCACGAGGGACAATGAGCAGTTCTTC
CASSLHGTSATRDNEQFF
>NA|TRBD1|TRBJ1-6|TRBV5-5
TGTGCCAGCAGCCCCTGGACAGGACAAATGGTTGGCCTCCACTTT
CASSPWTGQMVGLHF
>NA|NA|TRBJ2-2|TRBV7-6
TGTGCCAGCAGCTTAGCCCGAGGGCTCGTAAACACCGGGGAGCTGTTTTTT
CASSLARGLVNTGELFF
>NA|NA|TRBJ1-1|TRBV19
TGTGCCAGTAGTCAGGGAGGGTATAGTACTGAAGCTTTCTTT
CASSQGGYSTEAFF
>NA|TRBD1|TRBJ2-2|TRBV5-1
TGCGCCAGTAGGACAGGGGGCGACACCGGGGAGCTGTTTTTT
CASRTGGDTGELFF
>NA|TRBD2|TRBJ2-3|TRBV7-9
TGTGCCAGCAGCTTAGTGCGACTAGCGAATACGCAGTATTTT
CASSLVRLANTQYF
>NA|TRBD2|TRBJ2-3|TRBV7-9
TGTGCCAGCAGCTCCTTCTCCAGAGCGGGAGACACAGATACGCAGTATTTT
CASSSFSRAGDTDTQYF
>NA|NA|TRBJ2-6|TRBV6-1
TGTGCCAGCAGTGGAAATCCTAGGCGGATCTCTGGGGCCAACGTCCTGACTTTC
CASSGNPRRISGANVLTF
>NA|NA|TRBJ2-1|TRBV7-6
TGTGCCAGCAGCCAGGCCGGGGGTCCTATGGACAATGAGCAGTTCTTC
CASSQAGGPMDNEQFF
>NA|TRBD1|TRBJ1-1|TRBV5-6
TGTGCCAGCAGGTTCTCGACAGGGGCCCTGGGTGAAGCTTTCTTT
CASRFSTGALGEAFF
>NA|TRBD2|TRBJ2-1|TRBV6-1
TGTGCCAGCAGTGAAAGGCGGGAGTGGGTCAATGAGCAGTTCTTC
CASSERREWVNEQFF
>NA|NA|TRBJ1-2|TRBV12-5
TGTGCTAGTGCCCAGGGCACCAAGACCTTCGACCTAAACTATGGCTACACCTTC
CASAQGTKTFDLNYGYTF
>once|NA|TRBJ2-5|TRBV11-2
TGTGCCAGCAGCTCCGCGGGGACGGAGACCCAGTACTTC
CASSSAGTETQYF
>NA|NA|TRBJ1-3|TRBV7-8
TGTGCCAGCAGCCTCCAGGTTGCAACTGGAAACACCATATATTTT
CASSLQVATGNTIYF
>NA|NA|TRBJ1-1|TRBV5-1
TGCGCCAGCAGCTTGAGCGCCCCCGGAAACACTGAAGCTTTCTTT
CASSLSAPGNTEAFF
>NA|TRBD1|TRBJ2-1|TRBV5-4
TGTGCCAGCAGCTCGCGTGCGCGCGGGGGACAGGGTGAGCAGTTCTTC
CASSSRARGGQGEQFF
>NA|TRBD1|TRBJ2-1|TRBV5-1
TGCGCCAGCAGCCAGGGGACAGGGGGCGCGGATGAGCAGTTCTTC
CASSQGTGGADEQFF
>few|NA|TRBJ1-1|TRBV29-1
TGCAGCGGCCAGGACAGCATGAACACTGAAGCTTTCTTT
CSGQDSMNTEAFF
>NA|TRBD1|TRBJ1-1|TRBV11-2
TGTGCCAGCAGCTCCTACAGGGGAAACACTGAAGCTTTCTTT
CASSSYRGNTEAFF
>few|TRBD1|TRBJ1-2|TRBV6-1
TGTGCCAGCAGTCGGACAGGGCCGTTGGGCTACACCTTC
CASSRTGPLGYTF
>NA|NA|TRBJ2-7|TRBV29-1
TGCAGCGTTGATAACGGGCGACAGCCTTCATACGAGCAGTACTTC
CSVDNGRQPSYEQYF
>NA|NA|TRBJ2-7|TRBV6-1
TGTGCCAGCAGGATACAGGGATCCTCCTACGAGCAGTACTTC
CASRIQGSSYEQYF
>once|NA|TRBJ2-7|TRBV25-1
TGTGCCAGCAGTGAATCCGGACTAAAACACGAGCAGTACTTC
CASSESGLKHEQYF
>NA|TRBD2|TRBJ2-7|TRBV9
TGTGCCAGCAGCCCCACCCCGGGGGGGGCGGTGTACGAGCAGTACTTC
CASSPTPGGAVYEQYF
>few|NA|TRBJ1-5|TRBV28
TGTGCCAGCAGTTTCAGGGGCGTAGGCAATCAGCCCCAGCATTTT
CASSFRGVGNQPQHF
>NA|NA|TRBJ2-7|TRBV2
TGTGCCAGCAGGAGACAGTCCTACGAGCAGTACTTC
CASRRQSYEQYF
>NA|TRBD2|TRBJ2-7|TRBV5-4
TGTGCCAGCAGCTTGGGGATAGCGGGAGATTACGAGCAGTACTTC
CASSLGIAGDYEQYF
>once|TRBD1|TRBJ1-3|TRBV9
TGTGCCAGCAGCGAGAGGATTGCAGGGGGTACAGGAAACACCATATATTTT
CASSERIAGGTGNTIYF
>NA|TRBD1|TRBJ1-2|TRBV7-3
TGTGCCAGCAGCTCTCCGGGACAGCCTAACTATGGCTACACCTTC
CASSSPGQPNYGYTF
>NA|TRBD1|TRBJ2-2|TRBV2
TGTGCCAGCAGTGTCCGGACAGGGCCCTCCGCCGGGGAGCTGTTTTTT
CASSVRTGPSAGELFF
>NA|TRBD1|TRBJ1-1|TRBV7-9
TGTGCCAGCAGCCACGGGACAGCGAACACTGAAGCTTTCTTT
CASSHGTANTEAFF
>NA|NA|TRBJ2-1|TRBV14
TGTGCCAGCAGCCAAGAGGGTGGGAGGATCGGTACCACTAACTACAATGAGCAGTTCTTC
CASSQEGGRIGTTNYNEQFF
>few|NA|TRBJ2-2|TRBV11-2
TGTGCCAGCAGTACACGTGGGGCCGCGAACACCGGGGAGCTGTTTTTT
CASSTRGAANTGELFF
>NA|NA|TRBJ1-1|TRBV12-5
TGTGCTAGTGGTCTCACCCCTCGGGGGAGCACTGAAGCTTTCTTT
CASGLTPRGSTEAFF
>few|TRBD1|TRBJ2-7|TRBV19
TGTGCCAGTAGTATCACTCGTGGACAGGGTCAAGGCTCGAGGGAGCAGTACTTC
CASSITRGQGQGSREQYF
>NA|TRBD1|TRBJ1-1|TRBV19
TGTGCGAGTTCCCGGCCGGACAGGCCAAACACTGAAGCTTTCTTT
CASSRPDRPNTEAFF
>NA|TRBD1|TRBJ2-3|TRBV10-1
TGCGCCAGCAGCCCGGGACAGGGGAGGGGAGGGCCAGATACGCAGTATTTT
CASSPGQGRGGPDTQYF
>NA|NA|TRBJ1-5|TRBV5-1
TGCGCCAGCAGGAGGGACACGAATCAGCCCCAGCATTTT
CASRRDTNQPQHF
>NA|TRBD1|TRBJ1-4|TRBV9
TGTGCCAGCACTCAAGGGACAGGGTTTACTAATGAAAAACTGTTTTTT
CASTQGTGFTNEKLFF
>NA|TRBD1|TRBJ1-6|TRBV29-1
TGCAGCGCGGGACAGGGGAATTCACCCCTCCACTTT
CSAGQGNSPLHF
>NA|TRBD1|TRBJ1-1|TRBV4-1
TGCGCCAGCAGTCCTTGGGGGACAGGGAGCATGAACACTGAAGCTTTCTTT
CASSPWGTGSMNTEAFF
>NA|NA|TRBJ2-5|TRBV5-4
TGTGCCAGCAGCCTCGACCAGACAGGAGAAGAGACCCAGTACTTC
CASSLDQTGEETQYF
>NA|NA|TRBJ2-7|TRBV28
TGTGCCAGCAGTCCCTCCCGCTACGAGCAGTACTTC
CASSPSRYEQYF